This TCR beta chain was retrieved from a study of blood T cell repertoires in COVID-19. The assay was immunoSEQ multiplex PCR, and TCRdb's table has in-frame clones only and misses some. In the table there are tens of thousands of clones, roughly 93% of which are singletons. The germline V and J ends were trimmed by 1 base and 1 base, with 7 bases remaining between them. CDR3 length equals 14 residues. Germline V CDR1 and CDR2: SGHAT, FQNNGV. The chain recombines TRBV11-2 with TRBJ1-1, with a possible D match to TRBD1 (5 bases). The clonotype comes from a human donor in a cohort sampled during active COVID-19. Sequencing was done on a sample of peripheral blood. The CDR3 sequence is CASSLGTGNTEAFF. For the CDR3, the DNA is TGTGCCAGCAGCTTAGGAACAGGGAACACTGAAGCTTTCTTT.